The clone carrying this T cell receptor (beta chain) was found many times. Its antigen is currently unknown. This entry comes from a study of response to subunit inactivated influenza vaccine. Germline assignment: CDR1 SEHNR and CDR2 FQNEAQ (reference sequence). The CDR3 has 15 amino acids. The junction had 7 bases not matched to a gene; V was cut back by 2 bases and J by 5 bases. MiXCR, run by TCRdb on the RT-PCR reads, gives a single entry per CDR3 protein. The sample lists approximately 680,000 distinct CDR3 sequences, approximately 14% seen once, with around 10% in the top ten. Points from the study as a whole: Researchers suggested that each seasonal influenza vaccination recruits few new T cells.

The genes are TRBV7-9 and TRBJ2-7, with TRBD1 identical over 9 bases. The sample was PBMCs from blood, taken 11 to 12 days after vaccination. This receptor was identified in a man between 50 and 59 years old who received an inactivated influenza vaccine. CDR3 sequence reads: CASSLSGTGSHEQYF. CDR3 in DNA: TGTGCCAGCAGCTTAAGTGGGACAGGGTCCCACGAGCAGTACTTC.